Here is one T cell receptor (beta chain) with its context. The CDR3 has 14 residues. Germline CDR1 and CDR2: SGHVS and FQNEAQ. Trimming at V came to 3 bases and at J to 6 bases, leaving 7 bases not matched to a gene. Authors' data handling: Amplification of reference gene primers was used by the study to estimate nucleated cell counts. Generated by immunoSEQ multiplex PCR, the TCRdb table keeps only in-frame clones and is missing some. V and J calls and clone size come straight from that table; D and trimming were deduced from the DNA. The data show roughly 170,000 clones, approximately 79% seen once. This sample was taken from a study of blood T cell repertoires in COVID-19. At the level of the study: Acute and convalescent COVID-19 samples came from the United States, Italy and Spain. PBMCs, B-cell-depleted T cells, or T cells provided the cDNA or gDNA that made up the material.

Seattle patients were enrolled while actively infected and followed longitudinally. This TCR was recovered from a woman in her sixties with COVID-19, enrolled during active disease. This chain connects TRBV7-8 to TRBJ2-7; 8 bases are a match to TRBD1. The source material was peripheral blood. CDR3 residues: CASSLGQVVGEQYV. The CDR3 DNA reads TGTGCCAGCAGCTTGGGACAGGTAGTCGGCGAGCAGTACGTC.